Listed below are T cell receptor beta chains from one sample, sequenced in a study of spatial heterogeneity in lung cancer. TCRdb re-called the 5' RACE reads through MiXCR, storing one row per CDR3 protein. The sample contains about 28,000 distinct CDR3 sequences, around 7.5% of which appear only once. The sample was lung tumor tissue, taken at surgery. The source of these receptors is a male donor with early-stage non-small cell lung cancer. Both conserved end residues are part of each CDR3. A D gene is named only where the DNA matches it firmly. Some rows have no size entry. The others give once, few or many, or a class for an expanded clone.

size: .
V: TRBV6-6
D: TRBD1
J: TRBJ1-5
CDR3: CASSYGQGGNQPQHF
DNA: TGTGCCAGCAGTTATGGACAGGGCGGCAATCAGCCCCAGCATTTT

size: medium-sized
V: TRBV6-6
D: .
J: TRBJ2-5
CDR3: CASSYSHSQETQYF
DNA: TGTGCCAGCAGTTACTCCCACAGCCAAGAGACCCAGTACTTC

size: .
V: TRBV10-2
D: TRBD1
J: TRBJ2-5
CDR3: CASSESGTAQETQYF
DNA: TGCGCCAGCAGTGAGTCAGGGACAGCCCAAGAGACCCAGTACTTC

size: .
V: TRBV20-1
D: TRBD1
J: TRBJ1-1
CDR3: CSAGRGQSTEAFF
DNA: TGCAGTGCTGGGAGGGGACAGAGCACTGAAGCTTTCTTT

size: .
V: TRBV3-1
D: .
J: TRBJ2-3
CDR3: CASSQSPAGANSAQYF
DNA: TGTGCCAGCAGCCAAAGTCCAGCAGGGGCAAATAGTGCGCAGTATTTT

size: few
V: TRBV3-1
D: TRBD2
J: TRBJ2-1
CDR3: CASSQISGVNEQFF
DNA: TGTGCCAGCAGCCAAATTAGCGGGGTTAATGAGCAGTTCTTC

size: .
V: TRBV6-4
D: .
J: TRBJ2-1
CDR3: CASMRLMEYNEQFF
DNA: TGTGCCAGCATGCGACTGATGGAGTACAATGAGCAGTTCTTC

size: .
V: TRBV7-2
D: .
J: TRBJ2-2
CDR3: CASSLGVPGELFF
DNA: TGTGCCAGCAGCTTAGGGGTTCCCGGGGAGCTGTTTTTT

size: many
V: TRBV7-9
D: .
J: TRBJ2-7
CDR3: CASSLSNPYEQYF
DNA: TGTGCCAGCAGCTTAAGCAATCCCTACGAGCAGTACTTC

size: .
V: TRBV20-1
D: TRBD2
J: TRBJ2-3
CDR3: CSAPGTSGVGTDTQYF
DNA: TGCAGTGCTCCCGGGACTAGCGGGGTCGGCACAGATACGCAGTATTTT

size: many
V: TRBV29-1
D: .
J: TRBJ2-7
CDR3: CSAGHDSYEQYF
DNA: TGCAGCGCCGGACATGACTCCTACGAGCAGTACTTC

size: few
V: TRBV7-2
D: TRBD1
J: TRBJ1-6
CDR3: CASSKAQGASVNSPLHF
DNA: TGTGCCAGCAGCAAGGCACAGGGGGCGTCCGTCAATTCACCCCTCCACTTT

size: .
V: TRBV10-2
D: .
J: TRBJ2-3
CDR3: CASSDSFLTDTQYF
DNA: TGCGCCAGCAGTGACTCCTTCCTTACAGATACGCAGTATTTT

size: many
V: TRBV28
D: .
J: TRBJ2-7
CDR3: CASSLGYSEQYF
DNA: TGTGCCAGCAGTTTGGGGTATAGCGAGCAGTACTTC

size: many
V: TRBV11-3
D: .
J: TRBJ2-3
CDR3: CASSVGPNADTQYF
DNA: TGTGCCAGCAGCGTAGGGCCTAACGCAGATACGCAGTATTTT

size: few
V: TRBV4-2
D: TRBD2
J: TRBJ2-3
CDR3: CASSQDTSGGAGDTQYF
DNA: TGTGCCAGCAGCCAAGATACTAGCGGGGGGGCCGGAGATACGCAGTATTTT

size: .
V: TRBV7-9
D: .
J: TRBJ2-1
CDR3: CASSLGNRFNEQFF
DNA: TGTGCCAGCAGCTTAGGGAACCGTTTCAATGAGCAGTTCTTC

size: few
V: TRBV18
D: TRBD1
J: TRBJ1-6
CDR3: CASSQGADSPLHF
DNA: TGTGCCAGCTCACAGGGGGCTGATTCACCCCTCCACTTT

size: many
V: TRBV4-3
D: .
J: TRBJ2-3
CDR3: CASSQELPGRVLADTQYF
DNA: TGCGCCAGCAGCCAAGAGTTGCCAGGGCGGGTTTTAGCAGATACGCAGTATTTT

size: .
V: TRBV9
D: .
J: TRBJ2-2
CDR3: CASAPAAGELFF
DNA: TGTGCCAGCGCCCCTGCGGCCGGGGAGCTGTTTTTT

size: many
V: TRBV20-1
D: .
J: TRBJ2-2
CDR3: CSAGQGSASTGELFF
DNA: TGCAGTGCGGGCCAGGGTTCTGCGAGCACCGGGGAGCTGTTTTTT

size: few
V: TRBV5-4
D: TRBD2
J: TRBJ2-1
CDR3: CASSPQTGGGVQFF
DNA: TGTGCCAGCAGCCCTCAGACAGGCGGGGGGGTTCAGTTCTTC

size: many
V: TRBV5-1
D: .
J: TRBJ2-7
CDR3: CASSLMKGGPGEQYF
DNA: TGCGCCAGCAGCTTGATGAAGGGGGGACCCGGCGAGCAGTACTTC

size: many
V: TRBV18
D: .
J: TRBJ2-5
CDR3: CASSRTYQETQYF
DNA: TGTGCCAGCTCACGGACTTACCAAGAGACCCAGTACTTC

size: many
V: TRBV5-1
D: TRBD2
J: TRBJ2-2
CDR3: CASSYGLAGDPSNTGELFF
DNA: TGCGCCAGCAGTTACGGACTAGCGGGGGACCCATCAAACACCGGGGAGCTGTTTTTT

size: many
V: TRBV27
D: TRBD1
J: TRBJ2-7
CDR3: CASRRTGGDEQYF
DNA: TGTGCCAGCAGGCGGACAGGGGGAGACGAGCAGTACTTC

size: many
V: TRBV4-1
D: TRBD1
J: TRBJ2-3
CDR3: CASSPGQGEGYTQYF
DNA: TGCGCCAGCAGCCCGGGACAGGGTGAGGGATATACGCAGTATTTT

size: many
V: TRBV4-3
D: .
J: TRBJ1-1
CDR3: CASSPSLMNTEAFF
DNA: TGCGCCAGCAGCCCCAGCCTTATGAACACTGAAGCTTTCTTT

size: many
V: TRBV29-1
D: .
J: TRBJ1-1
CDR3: CSVEELNTEAFF
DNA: TGCAGCGTTGAGGAGTTGAACACTGAAGCTTTCTTT